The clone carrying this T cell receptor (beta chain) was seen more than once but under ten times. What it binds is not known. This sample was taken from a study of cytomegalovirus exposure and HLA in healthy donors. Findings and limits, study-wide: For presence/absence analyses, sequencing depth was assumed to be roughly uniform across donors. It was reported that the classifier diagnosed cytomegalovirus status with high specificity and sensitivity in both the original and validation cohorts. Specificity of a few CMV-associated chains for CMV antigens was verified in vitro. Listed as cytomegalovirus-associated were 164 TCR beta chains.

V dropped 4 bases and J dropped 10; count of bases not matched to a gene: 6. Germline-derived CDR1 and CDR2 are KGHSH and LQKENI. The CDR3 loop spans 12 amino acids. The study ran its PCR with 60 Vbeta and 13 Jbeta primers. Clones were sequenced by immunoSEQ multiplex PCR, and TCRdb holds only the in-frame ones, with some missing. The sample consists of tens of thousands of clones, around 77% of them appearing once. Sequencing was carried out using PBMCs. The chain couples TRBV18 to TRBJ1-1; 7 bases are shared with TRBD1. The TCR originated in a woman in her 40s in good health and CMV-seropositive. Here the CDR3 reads CASSQDRAGAFF. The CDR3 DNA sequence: TGTGCCAGCTCACAAGACAGGGCCGGAGCTTTCTTT.